Listed below are T cell receptor beta chains from one sample, sequenced in a study of glioma-infiltrating T cells after dendritic cell vaccination. The protocol was immunoSEQ multiplex PCR, while the TCRdb copy is restricted to in-frame clones and leaves out a portion. The sample carries 100,000 or so clones, around 90% recorded once. The material was blood, obtained after dendritic cell vaccination. All receptors derive from a human donor with glioblastoma. CDR3s include the opening cysteine and the closing phenylalanine or tryptophan. D genes are given only for firm matches. Rows give clone size only sometimes, using once, few, many, or a class for an expanded clone.

v_call: TRBV19; d_call: TRBD2; j_call: TRBJ2-1; clone_size: .; cdr3_nt: TGTGCCAGTAGTGCACATGGGGGAGGGGCCAATGAGCAGTTCTTC; cdr3_aa: CASSAHGGGANEQFF
v_call: TRBV19; d_call: TRBD1; j_call: TRBJ2-1; clone_size: .; cdr3_nt: TGTGCCACTAGGGGGACAGCCGACAATGAGCAGTTCTTC; cdr3_aa: CATRGTADNEQFF
v_call: TRBV9; d_call: .; j_call: TRBJ1-1; clone_size: .; cdr3_nt: TGTGCCAGCAGCGAGAGACAGGACGGGGGGACTGAAGCTTTCTTT; cdr3_aa: CASSERQDGGTEAFF
v_call: TRBV18; d_call: TRBD2; j_call: TRBJ2-1; clone_size: .; cdr3_nt: TGTGCCAGCTCACATCCGGGACTAGGTCGCAATGAGCAGTTCTTC; cdr3_aa: CASSHPGLGRNEQFF
v_call: TRBV12-5; d_call: .; j_call: TRBJ1-6; clone_size: once; cdr3_nt: TGTGCTAGTGGTCGGGGGTATCGGTCACCCCTCCACTTT; cdr3_aa: CASGRGYRSPLHF
v_call: TRBV30; d_call: TRBD2; j_call: TRBJ2-1; clone_size: .; cdr3_nt: TGTGCCTGGAGTGTACCATTCGGTCGGGGGGCCTACAATGAGCAGTTCTTC; cdr3_aa: CAWSVPFGRGAYNEQFF
v_call: TRBV5-5; d_call: TRBD2; j_call: TRBJ2-3; clone_size: once; cdr3_nt: TGTGCCAGCAGCTCTCTAGCGGGGGGTTTAGATACGCAGTATTTT; cdr3_aa: CASSSLAGGLDTQYF
v_call: TRBV5-5; d_call: .; j_call: TRBJ1-2; clone_size: once; cdr3_nt: TGTGCCAGCAGCCGGGACTATGGCTACACCTTC; cdr3_aa: CASSRDYGYTF
v_call: TRBV5-4; d_call: TRBD2; j_call: TRBJ2-3; clone_size: .; cdr3_nt: TGTGCCAGCAGCTCCATAACTAGCGGGGGGGGCACAGATACGCAGTATTTT; cdr3_aa: CASSSITSGGGTDTQYF
v_call: TRBV4-1; d_call: TRBD1; j_call: TRBJ2-3; clone_size: .; cdr3_nt: TGCGCCAGCAGCCAAGGGACAGGGGGCTTGGATACGCAGTATTTT; cdr3_aa: CASSQGTGGLDTQYF
v_call: TRBV2; d_call: .; j_call: TRBJ1-2; clone_size: .; cdr3_nt: TGTGCCAGCAGTGAATACCTGACAGGCGCCCTTAACTATGGCTACACCTTC; cdr3_aa: CASSEYLTGALNYGYTF
v_call: TRBV7-9; d_call: TRBD2; j_call: TRBJ2-7; clone_size: few; cdr3_nt: TGTGCCAGCAGCCCACTAGCGGGAGGGCACCACGAGCAGTACTTC; cdr3_aa: CASSPLAGGHHEQYF
v_call: TRBV7-3; d_call: TRBD2; j_call: TRBJ2-3; clone_size: once; cdr3_nt: TGTGCCAGCAGCTTAACGGGGACTACCCGCACAGATACGCAGTATTTT; cdr3_aa: CASSLTGTTRTDTQYF
v_call: TRBV19; d_call: .; j_call: TRBJ2-3; clone_size: .; cdr3_nt: TGTGCCAGTAGTGCCACAGGGCGAGATACGCAGTATTTT; cdr3_aa: CASSATGRDTQYF
v_call: TRBV4-1; d_call: .; j_call: TRBJ1-5; clone_size: .; cdr3_nt: TGCGCCAGCAGCCAATCATACCAGAATAGCAATCAGCCCCAGCATTTT; cdr3_aa: CASSQSYQNSNQPQHF
v_call: TRBV6-5; d_call: .; j_call: TRBJ1-5; clone_size: .; cdr3_nt: TGTGCCAGCAGTTACTCGACTGGAGGACAGCCCCAGCATTTT; cdr3_aa: CASSYSTGGQPQHF
v_call: TRBV19; d_call: TRBD1; j_call: TRBJ1-6; clone_size: .; cdr3_nt: TGTGCCAGTAGTACCGGACAGGGGAATAATAATTCCCCCCTCCACTTT; cdr3_aa: CASSTGQGNNNSPLHF
v_call: TRBV4-1; d_call: .; j_call: TRBJ2-5; clone_size: .; cdr3_nt: TGCGCCAGCAGCCAATGGCTCCAAGAGACCCAGTACTTC; cdr3_aa: CASSQWLQETQYF
v_call: TRBV29-1; d_call: .; j_call: TRBJ2-3; clone_size: .; cdr3_nt: TGCAGCGTTGAAGGGGGGCTAGGCACAGATACGCAGTATTTT; cdr3_aa: CSVEGGLGTDTQYF
v_call: TRBV7-9; d_call: .; j_call: TRBJ2-2; clone_size: .; cdr3_nt: TGTGCCAGCAGCCAACGACAGAGCTCGAACACCGGGGAGCTGTTTTTT; cdr3_aa: CASSQRQSSNTGELFF
v_call: TRBV7-9; d_call: .; j_call: TRBJ2-6; clone_size: .; cdr3_nt: TGTGCCAGCTTACCGGCCGGGTGGGCGGGCTCTGGGGCCAACGTCCTGACTTTC; cdr3_aa: CASLPAGWAGSGANVLTF
v_call: TRBV2; d_call: .; j_call: TRBJ2-2; clone_size: .; cdr3_nt: TGTGCCAGCAGTGAACCGGGGGACACCGGGGAGCTGTTTTTT; cdr3_aa: CASSEPGDTGELFF
v_call: TRBV18; d_call: .; j_call: TRBJ1-1; clone_size: .; cdr3_nt: TGTGCCAGCTCACGAGGGAGTACGCCTGAAGCTTTCTTT; cdr3_aa: CASSRGSTPEAFF
v_call: TRBV5-1; d_call: .; j_call: TRBJ1-2; clone_size: .; cdr3_nt: TGCGCCAGCAGTCCCGGACCGGAGGGGGGCTACACCTTC; cdr3_aa: CASSPGPEGGYTF
v_call: TRBV6-5; d_call: TRBD2; j_call: TRBJ2-3; clone_size: .; cdr3_nt: TGTGCCAGCAGTGGGACTAGCGGGGGGGCAGATACGCAGTATTTT; cdr3_aa: CASSGTSGGADTQYF
v_call: TRBV7-8; d_call: .; j_call: TRBJ2-7; clone_size: .; cdr3_nt: TGTGCCAGCAGCCTCACGGTCCCTGAAGAGCAGTACTTC; cdr3_aa: CASSLTVPEEQYF
v_call: TRBV7-7; d_call: .; j_call: TRBJ1-1; clone_size: .; cdr3_nt: TGTGCTAGCAGCGCCGACAGGAACACTGAAGCTTTCTTT; cdr3_aa: CASSADRNTEAFF
v_call: TRBV30; d_call: TRBD1; j_call: TRBJ2-7; clone_size: once; cdr3_nt: TGTGCCTGGAGTGTACGTTTATTGCAGGGGGCCCACGAGCAGTACTTC; cdr3_aa: CAWSVRLLQGAHEQYF
v_call: TRBV4-1; d_call: .; j_call: TRBJ2-3; clone_size: .; cdr3_nt: TGCGCCAGCAGCCAAGAGGGGCTAGATACGCAGTATTTT; cdr3_aa: CASSQEGLDTQYF
v_call: TRBV7-6; d_call: TRBD2; j_call: TRBJ2-5; clone_size: once; cdr3_nt: TGTGCCAGCAGCTTAGGACTAGCCGTAGAGACCCAGTACTTC; cdr3_aa: CASSLGLAVETQYF
v_call: TRBV11-2; d_call: .; j_call: TRBJ2-1; clone_size: .; cdr3_nt: TGTGCCAGCACCCCCTTGGGCGATGGGAGTGAGCAGTTCTTC; cdr3_aa: CASTPLGDGSEQFF
v_call: TRBV7-9; d_call: TRBD1; j_call: TRBJ2-5; clone_size: .; cdr3_nt: TGTGCCAGCAGCCCCCGACAGGGGGACGAACAAGAGACCCAGTACTTC; cdr3_aa: CASSPRQGDEQETQYF
v_call: TRBV11-2; d_call: TRBD1; j_call: TRBJ2-4; clone_size: .; cdr3_nt: TGTGCCAGCAGCCCCAGGCCCGGGACAGGGGGGATAGACATTCAGTACTTC; cdr3_aa: CASSPRPGTGGIDIQYF
v_call: TRBV15; d_call: .; j_call: TRBJ1-2; clone_size: few; cdr3_nt: TGTGCCACCAGCAGAGATTATTTGGACAGCGATGGCTACACCTTC; cdr3_aa: CATSRDYLDSDGYTF
v_call: TRBV13; d_call: TRBD2; j_call: TRBJ2-7; clone_size: .; cdr3_nt: TGTGCCAGCAGGACCCGACTAGCGGGGTCCTACGAGCAGTACTTC; cdr3_aa: CASRTRLAGSYEQYF
v_call: TRBV6-1; d_call: .; j_call: TRBJ1-1; clone_size: .; cdr3_nt: TGTGCCAGCAGTGAGGGCCTGAACACTGAAGCTTTCTTT; cdr3_aa: CASSEGLNTEAFF
v_call: TRBV2; d_call: .; j_call: TRBJ2-3; clone_size: .; cdr3_nt: TGTGCCAGCAGTGAGAGGCAGGGTGGGACAGATACGCAGTATTTT; cdr3_aa: CASSERQGGTDTQYF
v_call: TRBV4-1; d_call: TRBD2; j_call: TRBJ2-2; clone_size: .; cdr3_nt: TGCGCCAGCAGCCCCAAAATAGCGGGAGGGCCGGGCGGGGAGCTGTTTTTT; cdr3_aa: CASSPKIAGGPGGELFF
v_call: TRBV18; d_call: TRBD1; j_call: TRBJ2-7; clone_size: .; cdr3_nt: TGTGCCAGCTCACCCGGGACAGACTCCTACGAGCAGTACTTC; cdr3_aa: CASSPGTDSYEQYF
v_call: TRBV10-2; d_call: .; j_call: TRBJ1-1; clone_size: .; cdr3_nt: TGCGCCAGCAACCTAAACAGGGACGGGACTGAAGCTTTCTTT; cdr3_aa: CASNLNRDGTEAFF
v_call: TRBV6-5; d_call: TRBD1; j_call: TRBJ1-2; clone_size: .; cdr3_nt: TGTGCCAGCAGCTCTATCGGCAGGGGGAACTATGGCTACACCTTC; cdr3_aa: CASSSIGRGNYGYTF
v_call: TRBV5-1; d_call: .; j_call: TRBJ2-3; clone_size: .; cdr3_nt: TGCGCCAGCAGCCCCGCGACAGGCTCAATCGGCGCAGATACGCAGTATTTT; cdr3_aa: CASSPATGSIGADTQYF
v_call: TRBV11-3; d_call: .; j_call: TRBJ2-7; clone_size: .; cdr3_nt: TGTGCCAGCAGCTTCTTGGGGCGCGAGCAGTACTTC; cdr3_aa: CASSFLGREQYF
v_call: TRBV6-1; d_call: .; j_call: TRBJ1-6; clone_size: .; cdr3_nt: TGTGCCAGCAGTGTTCTGGGAGGGATGTCGGATAATTCACCCCTCCACTTT; cdr3_aa: CASSVLGGMSDNSPLHF
v_call: TRBV27; d_call: .; j_call: TRBJ2-1; clone_size: .; cdr3_nt: TGTGCCAGCAGTTTAACCATGGCTAATGAGCAGTTCTTC; cdr3_aa: CASSLTMANEQFF
v_call: TRBV25-1; d_call: TRBD1; j_call: TRBJ1-6; clone_size: .; cdr3_nt: TGTGCCAGCAGTGAAAGCGGGACAGGGAACTCACCCCTCCACTTT; cdr3_aa: CASSESGTGNSPLHF
v_call: TRBV6-6; d_call: .; j_call: TRBJ1-4; clone_size: .; cdr3_nt: TGTGCCAGCAGTTCCCGGGGTCCAACTAATGAAAAACTGTTTTTT; cdr3_aa: CASSSRGPTNEKLFF
v_call: TRBV2; d_call: .; j_call: TRBJ1-1; clone_size: .; cdr3_nt: TGTGCCAGCCAACTCACGGGCGGGGGGGCGATTGAAGCTTTCTTT; cdr3_aa: CASQLTGGGAIEAFF
v_call: TRBV7-8; d_call: TRBD2; j_call: TRBJ2-1; clone_size: .; cdr3_nt: TGTGCCAGCAGCCTGCGGCTAGCGGGAGTGAATGAGCAGTTCTTC; cdr3_aa: CASSLRLAGVNEQFF
v_call: TRBV6-1; d_call: .; j_call: TRBJ1-3; clone_size: .; cdr3_nt: TGTGCCAGCAGGGACTGGGGAAACACCATATATTTT; cdr3_aa: CASRDWGNTIYF